This entry describes one T cell receptor beta chain. This record belongs to a study of long-term antiretroviral therapy in people with HIV. The immunoSEQ assay was v3.0, run at survey level. This table comes from immunoSEQ multiplex PCR, and its TCRdb copy is limited to in-frame clones, with some not included. The sample contains almost 30,000 clones, over 90% of which appear only once. V lost 4 bases, J lost 6 bases, and 17 bases lay in between. This CDR3 has 15 amino acids. The V gene's germline CDR1 is SGHRS and CDR2 YFSETQ. This clonotype originated in a woman aged 35 to 49 with HIV. The material was unsorted PBMCs, obtained roughly 6.3 years after starting antiretroviral therapy. The chain carries TRBV5-1 and TRBJ2-1; D may be TRBD1 (6 bases). This CDR3 is CASSPQGLEGNEQFF. DNA of the CDR3: TGCGCCAGCAGCCCCCAGGGGCTAGAGGGCAATGAGCAGTTCTTC.